The T cell receptor beta chain described here comes from a study of shared clonotypes between healthy human individuals. Study-level background: A couple of women and a few men aged 18 to 49 served as donors.

Methods used by the authors: In the immunoSEQ data, sequences were junction-only and lacked quality scores, so filtering differed. Only in-frame clones appear in the TCRdb table, and some are missing; sequencing was by immunoSEQ multiplex PCR. D and trimming come from the DNA, and the V and J calls and clone size come from that table. The table lists roughly 2.4 million clones, approximately 94% of them singletons. Germline V gene data show CDR1 as MNHEY and CDR2 as SVGAGI. Trimming took off 6 bases at V and 8 bases at J, with 10 bases between the two ends. CDR3 length: 11 residues. Comment on this clone: Other DNA sequences in this specimen translate into the identical CDR3.

Sequences were obtained from naive CD4+ T cells sorted from blood. The sample's subset: CD45RA+ positively selected. The J gene is TRBJ1-2, the V gene TRBV6-5; tentatively, D is TRBD1 (5 bases). The sequence was obtained from a man younger than 30 in good health. This chain's CDR3 is CASSQGDGYTF. CDR3 nucleotide sequence: TGTGCCAGCAGCCAAGGGGACGGCTACACCTTC.